Each of the 19 T cell receptor beta chains below was sequenced from the same sample in a study of cytomegalovirus exposure and HLA in healthy donors. The PCR was carried out with 60 Vbeta primers and 13 Jbeta primers. The data were produced by immunoSEQ multiplex PCR, yet TCRdb's version contains in-frame clones alone and is incomplete. The sample holds under 150,000 clones, around 80% seen once. What was sequenced was PBMCs. The receptors were gathered from a man aged 18 to 30 in good health and CMV-seronegative.

J is TRBJ2-1 and V is TRBV7-3; TRBD2 matches 15 bases. J was trimmed by 4 bases and V by 8 bases; bases with no gene match: 0. This CDR3 has 14 residues. Germline V gives CDR1 SGHTA, CDR2 FQGTGA. The CDR3, as DNA: TGTGCCAGCGGGACTAGCGGGGGGTACAATGAGCAGTTCTTC. Protein sequence: CASGTSGGYNEQFF.

This clone was detected only once. CDR3 sequence: CASSLWGLSPSATNEKLFF. As DNA, the CDR3 is TGTGCCAGCAGTTTATGGGGCCTCTCCCCCTCTGCAACTAATGAAAAACTGTTTTTT. The V call is TRBV27, the J call TRBJ1-4; perhaps TRBD1 as D (5 bases). The germline gives CDR1 MNHEY, CDR2 SMNVEV (reference sequence). The CDR3 runs 19 residues. V lost 1 base, J lost 0 bases, and 18 bases lay in between.

The chain carries TRBV11-1 and TRBJ2-1; 11 bases are shared with TRBD2. V lost 5 bases and J lost 6; bases outside the gene matches: 9. This CDR3 spans 16 amino acids. CDR1 and CDR2 from the germline V gene are SGHAT and FQDESV (reference sequence). The CDR3 region is CASSPGTSGPFNEQFF. The CDR3 bases are TGTGCCAGCAGCCCGGGGACTAGCGGCCCGTTCAATGAGCAGTTCTTC.

The chain joins TRBV2 to TRBJ2-1; D unclear. The CDR3 runs 15 residues. Germline-derived CDR1 and CDR2 are SNHLY and FYNNEI. V gave up 1 base and J gave up 2 bases, with 9 bases separating them. The CDR3 DNA is TGTGCCAGCAGTGAAGTGGCGGCCACCTACAATGAGCAGTTCTTC. The encoded protein is CASSEVAATYNEQFF.

The chain has TRBV4-2 and TRBJ1-6; D is undetermined. V was trimmed by 2 bases and J by 7 bases, leaving 9 bases between them. The length of the CDR3 is 14 residues. CDR1 LGHNA and CDR2 YNFKEQ come from the germline V gene. As DNA, the CDR3 is TGTGCCAGCAGCCAATCCGGGAAAAATTCACCCCTCCACTTT. As protein: CASSQSGKNSPLHF.

The V and J genes are TRBV10-3 and TRBJ2-7; TRBD1 matches at 8 bases. This CDR3 is built from 14 residues. The germline CDR1 and CDR2 sequences are ENHRY and SYGVKD. J lost 3 bases, V lost 6 bases, and 7 bases had no gene match. Written as DNA, the CDR3 is TGTGCCATCAGGTCCGGGACAGGTGGCTACGAGCAGTACTTC. Amino acid sequence: CAIRSGTGGYEQYF.

V and J are TRBV28 and TRBJ2-7, with TRBD1 identical over 8 bases. Looked up from germline, CDR1 is MDHEN and CDR2 is SYDVKM. The CDR3 has 14 amino acids. Losses at the gene ends were 9 bases for V and 2 bases for J; bases not matched to a gene: 9. CDR3 sequence reads: CASLRQGTPYEQYF. The DNA of the CDR3 is TGTGCCAGTCTAAGACAGGGGACTCCCTACGAGCAGTACTTC.

The V and J genes are TRBV5-1 and TRBJ2-3; TRBD2 matches 13 bases. Germline loops: CDR1 SGHRS, CDR2 YFSETQ. The CDR3 runs to 15 residues. Trimming cost V 3 bases and J 10 bases; bases outside gene matches: 8. CDR3 nucleotides: TGCGCCAGCAGCTCAGGGGGACTAGCGGGACTAGCGCAGTATTTT. This translates into CASSSGGLAGLAQYF. The full variable domain, rest sourced from reference TRBV5-1 and TRBJ2-3, is KAGVTQTPRYLIKTRGQQVTLSCSPISGHRSVSWYQQTPGQGLQFLFEYFSETQRNKGNFPGRFSGRQFSNSRSEMNVSTLELGDSALYLCASSSGGLAGLAQYFGPGTRLTVL.

This rearrangement joins TRBV2 to TRBJ2-5; 7 bases align to TRBD2. This CDR3 has 15 residues. Germline lookup yields CDR1 SNHLY and CDR2 FYNNEI. The J segment lost 5 bases and the V segment lost 6 bases, leaving 12 bases of the junction unmatched. The DNA of the CDR3 is TGTGCCAGCAGAGGGGTGGGAGGGCTGGCGGAGACCCAGTACTTC. Residues: CASRGVGGLAETQYF.

This chain joins TRBV6-1 and TRBJ1-5; 8 bases agree with TRBD1. The CDR3 extends over 15 amino acids. J lost 1 base, V lost 5 bases, and 4 bases had no gene match. The germline gives CDR1 MNHNS, CDR2 SASEGT. The CDR3 is CASSPTGGSNQPQHF. Here the CDR3 DNA reads TGTGCCAGCAGTCCAACAGGGGGAAGCAATCAGCCCCAGCATTTT.

This clone was picked up a small number of times. The gene calls are TRBV6-5 and TRBJ2-7; D possibly corresponds to TRBD2 (6 bases). Per germline, CDR1 MNHEY and CDR2 SVGAGI. Between the trimmed V and J ends, which lost 7 bases and 7 bases, there was a span of 20 bases. CDR3 length: 14 amino acids. CDR3 loop: CASISGLPTREQYF. For the CDR3, the DNA is TGTGCCAGCATCTCGGGACTCCCAACTCGGGAGCAGTACTTC.

The genes are TRBV4-1 and TRBJ2-1, with TRBD2 matching 10 bases. The ends lost 3 bases at V and 7 bases at J; junction bases unmatched: 6. Germline V gene lookup returns CDR1 MGHRA and CDR2 YSYEKL. This CDR3 has 15 residues. CDR3 coding DNA: TGCGCCAGCAGCCACCTAGGACTAGCGGAGAATGAGCAGTTCTTC. Its protein is CASSHLGLAENEQFF.

The chain carries TRBV2 and TRBJ2-3, with a tentative D call TRBD1 (5 bases). Germline lookup yields CDR1 SNHLY and CDR2 FYNNEI. The CDR3 has 14 residues. Deletions cut 6 bases from V and 3 bases from J, with 13 bases between. The CDR3 sequence is CASSRAGLTDTQYF. The CDR3 DNA is TGTGCCAGCAGCCGGGCAGGGTTGACAGATACGCAGTATTTT.

The chain uses TRBV27 and TRBJ1-4; 7 bases are shared with TRBD1. The trim removed 6 bases at V and 3 bases at J, leaving 7 bases unmatched. The germline V gene has CDR1 MNHEY and CDR2 SMNVEV (reference sequence). CDR3 size: 15 residues. The CDR3 is CASSPGGWPNEKLFF. The CDR3 DNA is TGTGCCAGCAGCCCAGGGGGTTGGCCTAATGAAAAACTGTTTTTT.

The chain carries TRBV5-4 and TRBJ2-7; 10 bases match TRBD1. V lost 4 bases to trimming and J lost 4 bases; unmatched junction nucleotides: 8. CDR3 length equals 15 residues. The germline V gene has CDR1 SGHNT and CDR2 YYREEE (reference sequence). CDR3 DNA sequence: TGTGCCAGCAGCAAAGGACAGGGGGGTCCTTACGAGCAGTACTTC. Amino acid sequence: CASSKGQGGPYEQYF.

Remarks on this clone: The same CDR3 arises from other DNA sequences in this sample as well. The chain joins TRBV4-2 to TRBJ2-7; tentatively, D is TRBD1 (5 bases). V lost 0 bases and J 4 bases, leaving 10 bases between the germline ends. Germline lookup yields CDR1 LGHNA and CDR2 YNFKEQ. The CDR3 runs 14 residues. The CDR3 DNA sequence: TGTGCCAGCAGCCAAGACCAGGGATTGTACGAGCAGTACTTC. Protein product: CASSQDQGLYEQYF.

The CDR3 nucleotides are TGCGCCAGCAGCGGAACCGGGACTAGCGGTAACAATGAGCAGTTCTTC. It specifies CASSGTGTSGNNEQFF. This rearrangement joins TRBV5-1 to TRBJ2-1, with 11 bases lining up with TRBD2. The CDR3 totals 16 residues. CDR1 and CDR2 from the germline V gene are SGHRS and YFSETQ. V trimming: 4 bases; J trimming: 5 bases; junction bases outside the gene matches: 8.

V usage is TRBV14 and J usage is TRBJ2-7; 14 nucleotides match TRBD2. Trimming cost V 4 bases and J 9 bases; bases outside gene matches: 5. This CDR3 contains 14 residues. Per the germline V gene, CDR1 is SGHDN and CDR2 is FVKESK. CDR3 protein: CASSPRLAGGWQYF. The CDR3 coding sequence is TGTGCCAGCAGCCCCCGACTAGCGGGAGGGTGGCAGTACTTC.

The chain recombines TRBV28 with TRBJ1-2; TRBD1 matches 7 bases. The CDR3 consists of 15 residues. The V gene's germline CDR1 is MDHEN and CDR2 SYDVKM. V trimming: 2 bases; J trimming: 1 base; junction bases outside the gene matches: 4. DNA of the CDR3: TGTGCCAGCAGTTTACTGACAGGGATTAACTATGGCTACACCTTC. It encodes CASSLLTGINYGYTF.